This entry lists 22 T cell receptor beta chains sequenced from one sample in a study of read filtering for tumor transcriptome and immune sequencing. This library used about 400 ng RNA and molecular barcoded adaptors spanning alpha/delta and beta/gamma chains. TCRdb passed the reads through MiXCR, listing each CDR3 protein once. Of about 62,000 distinct CDR3 sequences in the sample, around 20% are singletons; the top ten hold approximately 11%. Source material: a population of CD138-negative cells sorted from bone marrow. The source of these receptors is a donor at least 40 years old with multiple myeloma.

This clonotype was observed many times. A read error may produce the germline difference seen at one junction end. V and J are TRBV5-1 and TRBJ2-3; no firm D call. Germline values: CDR1 SGHRS, CDR2 YFSETQ. The CDR3 runs to 12 residues. The CDR3 coding sequence is TGCGCCAGCAGTTATAGCACAGAGACGCAGTATTTT. It specifies CASSYSTETQYF.

This clonotype was picked up many times. V usage is TRBV20-1 and J usage is TRBJ2-5; possibly TRBD1 for D (6 bases). From germline, CDR1 is DFQATT and CDR2 SNEGSKA (reference sequence). Deletions cut 6 bases from V and 0 bases from J, with 11 bases between. The CDR3 extends over 13 amino acids. The CDR3 spells CSAYRENQETQYF. The CDR3 DNA reads TGCAGTGCATACAGGGAAAACCAAGAGACCCAGTACTTC.

With respect to this clonotype: Compared with germline, one end of the junction differs, possibly owing to a read error. In DNA, the CDR3 is TGTGCCAGCAGTATAGCAGCGGGAGGTCAGAATGAACAGTTCTTC. This gives the protein CASSIAAGGQNEQFF. The chain uses TRBV12-3 or TRBV12-4 and TRBJ2-1; 9 nucleotides align to TRBD2. The CDR3 is 15 residues long.

The table lists this clonotype with many counts. The J gene is TRBJ2-5, the V gene TRBV11-3, with D perhaps matching TRBD1 (6 bases). Germline V lookup: CDR1 SGHNT, CDR2 YENEEA. The V and J ends lost 5 bases and 1 base respectively, with 11 bases between them. This CDR3 is 14 amino acids long. The CDR3 here is CASSDRDTQETQYF. As DNA, the CDR3 is TGTGCCAGCAGCGACCGGGACACCCAAGAGACCCAGTACTTC.

Ten or more counts support this clonotype. CDR3 in amino acids: CASSSEWGTGANVLTF. The CDR3 nucleotides are TGTGCCAGCAGCTCTGAGTGGGGTACTGGGGCCAACGTCCTGACTTTC. The rearrangement links TRBV7-9 to TRBJ2-6; no reliable D call. The CDR3 sequence is 16 residues long. Germline V lookup: CDR1 SEHNR, CDR2 FQNEAQ (reference sequence). The V end was cut by 4 bases, the J end by 2 bases, with 12 bases between.

This clonotype occurred many times. The genes are TRBV2 and TRBJ2-7, with 7 bases lining up with TRBD2. The CDR3 consists of 15 residues. Germline V gene lookup returns CDR1 SNHLY and CDR2 FYNNEI. The V segment lost 3 bases and the J segment 4 bases; nucleotides outside the gene matches: 9. CDR3 in DNA: TGTGCCAGCAGTGATGCTGCGGGGGTCCATTACGAGCAGTACTTC. This translates into CASSDAAGVHYEQYF. Together with reference TRBV2 and TRBJ2-7, the CDR3 gives the full variable domain: EPEVTQTPSHQVTQMGQEVILRCVPISNHLYFYWYRQILGQKVEFLVSFYNNEISEKSEIFDDQFSVERPDGSNFTLKIRSTKLEDSAMYFCASSDAAGVHYEQYFGPGTRLTVT.

This clonotype was seen many times. This rearrangement joins TRBV18 to TRBJ2-2; weak D call: TRBD1 (5 bases). Germline V lookup: CDR1 KGHSH, CDR2 LQKENI. V was shortened by 6 bases and J by 7 bases, with 15 bases between the two germline ends. The CDR3 consists of 14 residues. This CDR3 is CASSEGRQIGELFF. DNA for the CDR3: TGTGCCAGCTCGGAAGGGCGACAGATCGGGGAGCTGTTTTTT.

This clonotype has a count of ten or more. The chain has TRBV30 and TRBJ1-1; weak D call: TRBD1 (5 bases). This CDR3 comprises 13 residues. CDR1 GTSNPN and CDR2 SVGIG come from the germline V gene (reference sequence). V gave up 8 bases and J gave up 0 bases, with 13 bases separating them. This chain's CDR3 is CAVGGLLNTEAFF. The DNA of the CDR3 is TGTGCCGTGGGGGGACTCCTGAACACTGAAGCTTTCTTT.

The rearrangement joins TRBV28 to TRBJ1-3; TRBD1 is a possible D gene (6 bases). V lost 3 bases and J lost 1, with 16 bases in between. The germline V gene encodes CDR1 MDHEN and CDR2 SYDVKM. The CDR3 loop spans 17 amino acids. The CDR3 sequence is CASSLITGQTSGNTIYF. Written as DNA, the CDR3 is TGTGCCAGCAGTTTGATAACGGGACAAACTTCTGGAAACACCATATATTTT.

This clonotype has at least ten counts. This chain connects TRBV19 to TRBJ2-2; D gene unclear. The V gene's germline CDR1 is LNHDA and CDR2 SQIVND (reference sequence). Trimming cost V 1 base and J 5 bases, with 5 bases left between them. The CDR3 runs to 13 residues. CDR3 DNA: TGTGCCAGTAGTATAGCCATTACCGGGGAGCTGTTTTTT. Protein sequence: CASSIAITGELFF.

As to this clonotype: A single base separates this from a much larger clone, so it may be a read error. The conserved phenylalanine or tryptophan normally closing the CDR3 is absent here, so this likely arose from a read error. This sequence joins TRBV29-1 and TRBJ2-5; 7 nucleotides align to TRBD1. The CDR3 extends over 12 amino acids. Trimming at V came to 8 bases and at J to 10 bases, leaving 13 bases not matched to a gene. Germline V gives CDR1 SQVTM, CDR2 ANQGSEA. For the CDR3, the DNA is TGCAGCATAAGTTCAGGGGGAAGAGACCAGTACCTC. Amino acid sequence: CSISSGGRDQYL.

This clonotype was counted at least ten times. This chain connects TRBV30 to TRBJ2-5, with 10 nucleotides matching TRBD2. The CDR3 extends over 12 amino acids. Germline V gene lookup returns CDR1 GTSNPN and CDR2 SVGIG (reference sequence). With V trimmed by 5 bases and J by 3 bases, 0 bases remained unmatched. DNA of the CDR3: TGTGCCTGGGGGACTAGCGAAGAGACCCAGTACTTC. Translation gives CAWGTSEETQYF. Based on the CDR3 plus reference TRBV30 and TRBJ2-5, the full variable domain is SQTIHQWPATLVQPVGSPLSLECTVEGTSNPNLYWYRQAAGRGLQLLFYSVGIGQISSEVPQNLSASRPQDRQFILSSKKLLLSDSGFYLCAWGTSEETQYFGPGTRLLVL.

This clonotype occurred many times. The chain employs TRBV10-3 and TRBJ2-1; D is perhaps TRBD1 (5 bases). The CDR3 extends over 12 amino acids. Germline V CDR1 and CDR2: ENHRY, SYGVKD. V lost 10 bases, J lost 5 bases, and 12 bases lay in between. In DNA, the CDR3 is TGTGCCACACAGGTGCCGGACAATGAGCAGTTCTTC. Translating gives CATQVPDNEQFF.

This clonotype was counted at least ten times. The V call is TRBV7-9, the J call TRBJ1-1; possibly TRBD1 for D (5 bases). This CDR3 is built from 12 residues. From germline, CDR1 is SEHNR and CDR2 FQNEAQ (reference sequence). Deletions cut 6 bases from V and 3 bases from J, with 8 bases between. DNA of the CDR3: TGTGCCAGCAGGCCGACAGACACTGAAGCTTTCTTT. Translation: CASRPTDTEAFF.

This clonotype came up many times. The gene calls are TRBV20-1 and TRBJ2-3; 8 bases fit TRBD2. This CDR3 spans 15 amino acids. Germline CDR1 is DFQATT and CDR2 is SNEGSKA (reference sequence). Trimming took 0 bases from V and 1 from J; bases not matched to a gene: 3. The CDR3 sequence: CSARDRGGGTDTQYF. As DNA, the CDR3 is TGCAGTGCTAGAGATCGGGGGGGGGGCACAGATACGCAGTATTTT.

The chain links TRBV7-9 to TRBJ2-7; 8 bases are a match to TRBD1. Germline trimming cut 0 bases from V and 5 bases from J; bases unmatched to any gene: 6. The CDR3 sequence is 15 residues long. CDR1 SEHNR and CDR2 FQNEAQ come from the germline V gene (reference sequence). CDR3: CASSLAGTGIDEQYF. In nucleotides, the CDR3 is TGTGCCAGCAGCTTAGCCGGGACAGGTATTGACGAGCAGTACTTC.

This clonotype appeared many times. The J gene is TRBJ2-7, the V gene TRBV7-9; unclear D gene. Germline values: CDR1 SEHNR, CDR2 FQNEAQ (reference sequence). V lost 7 bases, J lost 3 bases, and 13 bases lay in between. The CDR3 runs to 13 residues. DNA for the CDR3: TGTGCCAGCATCCCACCAGGCAGCTACGAGCAGTACTTC. Its translation is CASIPPGSYEQYF. The variable domain in full, completed from reference TRBV7-9 and TRBJ2-7, reads DTGVSQNPRHKITKRGQNVTFRCDPISEHNRLYWYRQTLGQGPEFLTYFQNEAQLEKSRLLSDRFSAERPKGSFSTLEIQRTEQGDSAMYLCASIPPGSYEQYFGPGTRLTVT.

Ten or more counts support this clonotype. V and J are TRBV20-1 and TRBJ1-1, with a possible D match to TRBD1 (5 bases). Germline V lookup: CDR1 DFQATT, CDR2 SNEGSKA (reference sequence). This CDR3 comprises 15 residues. Trimming removed 2 bases at V and 7 bases at J, with 20 bases between. In DNA form, the CDR3 reads TGCAGTGCTAGAAAGTCGGCAGGCGAAGGGGTTGAAGCTTTCTTT. Translation: CSARKSAGEGVEAFF.

This clonotype has a count of ten or more. The chain joins TRBV6-2 or TRBV6-3 to TRBJ2-3, with D perhaps TRBD1 (5 bases). This CDR3 is 14 amino acids long. Germline V gene sequence: CDR1 MNHEY, CDR2 SVGEGT. V lost 2 bases to trimming and J lost 9 bases, with 15 bases between them. The CDR3 region is CASSYRPPGSTQYF. DNA for the CDR3: TGTGCCAGCAGTTACCGACCACCAGGGTCCACGCAGTATTTT.

This clonotype appeared many times. This rearrangement joins TRBV10-3 to TRBJ1-5; no definite D call. Per the germline V gene, CDR1 is ENHRY and CDR2 is SYGVKD. The V gene lost 5 bases and the J gene lost 4 bases, with 6 bases spanning the gap. The CDR3 runs to 12 residues. The CDR3 nucleotides are TGTGCCATCAGTCCAGTGAATCAGCCCCAGCATTTT. Translated: CAISPVNQPQHF.

By frequency in the sample, this clonotype is medium-sized. The V and J genes are TRBV5-6 and TRBJ2-1; 8 positions agree with TRBD2. V was pared by 0 bases and J by 4 bases, with 3 bases of the junction left unmatched. CDR1 is SGHDT, CDR2 YYEEEE, per germline. The CDR3 runs to 15 residues. The CDR3 DNA follows: TGTGCCAGCAGCTTGGTGCGGGAGGTGTACAATGAGCAGTTCTTC. Its translation: CASSLVREVYNEQFF. The full variable domain, rest sourced from reference TRBV5-6 and TRBJ2-1, is DAGVTQSPTHLIKTRGQQVTLRCSPKSGHDTVSWYQQALGQGPQFIFQYYEEEERQRGNFPDRFSGHQFPNYSSELNVNALLLGDSALYLCASSLVREVYNEQFFGPGTRLTVL.

This chain connects TRBV6-5 to TRBJ1-1; 8 bases fit TRBD1. The CDR3 covers 15 residues. CDR1 is MNHEY, CDR2 SVGAGI, per germline. The J segment lost 1 base and the V segment lost 5 bases, leaving 6 bases of the junction unmatched. CDR3 sequence reads: CASSPDRGPNTEAFF. The CDR3 nucleotides are TGTGCCAGCAGTCCTGACAGGGGCCCGAACACTGAAGCTTTCTTT.